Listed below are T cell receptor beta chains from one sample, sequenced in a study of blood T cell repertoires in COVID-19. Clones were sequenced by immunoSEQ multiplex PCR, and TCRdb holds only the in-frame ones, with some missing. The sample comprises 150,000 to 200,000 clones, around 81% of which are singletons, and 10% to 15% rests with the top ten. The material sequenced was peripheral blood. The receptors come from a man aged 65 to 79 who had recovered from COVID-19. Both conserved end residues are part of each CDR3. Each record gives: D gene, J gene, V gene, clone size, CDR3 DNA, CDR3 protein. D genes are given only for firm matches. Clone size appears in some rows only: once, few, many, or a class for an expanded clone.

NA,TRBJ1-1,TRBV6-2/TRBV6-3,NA,TGTGCCAGCAGTCGACTCGGGGGTTCCGAAGCTTTCTTT,CASSRLGGSEAFF
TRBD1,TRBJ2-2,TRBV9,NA,TGTGCCAGCAGCGCCCGGACAGGGTTATCTGCCGGGGAGCTGTTTTTT,CASSARTGLSAGELFF
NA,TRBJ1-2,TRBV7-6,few,TGTGCCTGCTCTCGAAGGACAGTCTACTACACCTTC,CACSRRTVYYTF
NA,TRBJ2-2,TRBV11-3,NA,TGTGCCAGCAGGCTTAACCAGGGCACCGGGGAGCTGTTTTTT,CASRLNQGTGELFF
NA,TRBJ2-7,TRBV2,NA,TGTGCCAGCAGTGAGCAGGGCAGGTACTCCTACGAGCAGTACTTC,CASSEQGRYSYEQYF
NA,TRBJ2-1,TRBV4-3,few,TGCGCCAGCAGCCAAGATCTCGCGGGACGGTACAATGAGCAGTTCTTC,CASSQDLAGRYNEQFF
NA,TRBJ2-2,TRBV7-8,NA,TGTGCCAGCAGCTCCCAGGGTTTACGGGAGCTGTTTTTT,CASSSQGLRELFF
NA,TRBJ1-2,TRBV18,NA,TGTGCCAGCTCCCTTATTAATTTCAGGAACTCTAACTATGGCTACACCTTC,CASSLINFRNSNYGYTF
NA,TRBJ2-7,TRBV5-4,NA,TGTGCCAGCAGCTCCGCCGGGAAGGGAAGAGACGAGCAGTACTTC,CASSSAGKGRDEQYF
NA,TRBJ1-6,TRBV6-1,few,TGTGCCAGCAGTGAAGGGACAAGCCCCAATTCACCCCTCCACTTT,CASSEGTSPNSPLHF
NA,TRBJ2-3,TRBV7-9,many,TGTGCCAGCAGCTTAGGCGGCGGAACGAGCACAGATACGCAGTATTTT,CASSLGGGTSTDTQYF
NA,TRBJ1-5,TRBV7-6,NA,TGTGCCAGCAGCTTAGGGGCGGGTCCCGGGGGCAATCAGCCCCAGCATTTT,CASSLGAGPGGNQPQHF
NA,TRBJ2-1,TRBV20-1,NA,TGCAGTGCTCCTGACAATGAGCAGTTCTTC,CSAPDNEQFF
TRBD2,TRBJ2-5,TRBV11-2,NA,TGTGCCAGCAGCTTAAGTAGCGGGCGACAGACCCAGTACTTC,CASSLSSGRQTQYF
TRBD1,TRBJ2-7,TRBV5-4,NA,TGTGCCAGCAGCTTGCCTGGCAGGGGGAACTCCTACGAGCAGTACTTC,CASSLPGRGNSYEQYF
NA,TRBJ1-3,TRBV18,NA,TGTGCCAGCTCACCGCCCTCGACAGCACAAAACACCATATATTTT,CASSPPSTAQNTIYF
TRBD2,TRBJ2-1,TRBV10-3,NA,TGTGCCATAGGGGGTAGCGGGAGCCTTCTCAATGAGCAGTTCTTC,CAIGGSGSLLNEQFF
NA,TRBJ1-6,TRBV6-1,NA,TGTGCCAGCAGTGACAGAAATTCACCCCTCCACTTT,CASSDRNSPLHF
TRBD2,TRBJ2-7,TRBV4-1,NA,TGCGCCAGCAGCCAAGGACTAGCGGGAGTTTTTGAGCAGTACTTC,CASSQGLAGVFEQYF
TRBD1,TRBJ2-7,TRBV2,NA,TGTGCCAGTTTAAGTGCGGCTGGCGATGCAGGGACAGGAGAACCCTACGAGCAGTACTTC,CASLSAAGDAGTGEPYEQYF
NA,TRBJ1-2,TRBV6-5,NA,TGTGCCAGCAGTTACCTGGGAGGGGCCAACTATGGCTACACCTTC,CASSYLGGANYGYTF
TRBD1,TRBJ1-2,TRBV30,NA,TGTGCCTGGAGTGGGACAGGGAACTATGGCTACACCTTC,CAWSGTGNYGYTF
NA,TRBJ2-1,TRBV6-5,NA,TGTGCCAGCGCCTCAGCGGGCACCTACAATGAGCAGTTCTTC,CASASAGTYNEQFF
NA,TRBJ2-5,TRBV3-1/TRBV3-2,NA,TGTGCCAGCAGCCAAGTAAAAGAGACCCAGTACTTC,CASSQVKETQYF
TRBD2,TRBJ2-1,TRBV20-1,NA,TGCAGTGCTAGTAGGGCTAGCGGGAGCAATGAGCAGTTCTTC,CSASRASGSNEQFF
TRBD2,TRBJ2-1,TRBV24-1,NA,TGTGCCACCCAGGATAGCGGGAGGGCCAATGAGCAGTTCTTC,CATQDSGRANEQFF
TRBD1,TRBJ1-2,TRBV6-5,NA,TGTGCCAGCAGACTTACCGGGACAGGGAGAGATGGCTACACCTTC,CASRLTGTGRDGYTF
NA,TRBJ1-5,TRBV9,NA,TGTGCCAGCAGCCCCCCCGGGCAGCCCCAGCATTTT,CASSPPGQPQHF
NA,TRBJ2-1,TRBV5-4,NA,TGTGCCAGCAGCAAGGCTAGCAATGAGCAGTTCTTC,CASSKASNEQFF
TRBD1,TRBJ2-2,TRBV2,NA,TGTGCCAGCAGGGACAGGGGAGGGAACACCGGGGAGCTGTTTTTT,CASRDRGGNTGELFF
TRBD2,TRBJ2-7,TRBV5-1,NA,TGCGCCAGCAGCTCGAGTAGCGGGAGGGGGTCATACGAGCAGTACTTC,CASSSSSGRGSYEQYF
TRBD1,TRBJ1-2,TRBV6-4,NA,TGTGCCAGCAGCCCTTCGGGGGGACAGGGGGCCAGCTATGGCTACACCTTC,CASSPSGGQGASYGYTF
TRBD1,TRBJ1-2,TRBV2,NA,TGTGCCAGCAGAGCCGGGACAGGGGACTATGGCTACACCTTC,CASRAGTGDYGYTF
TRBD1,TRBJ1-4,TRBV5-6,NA,TGTGCCAGCAGCCCAACAGGGGGCGGCGAAAAACTGTTTTTT,CASSPTGGGEKLFF
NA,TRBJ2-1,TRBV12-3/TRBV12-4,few,TGTGCCAGCAGTTTAGACTCGCCGGAGCAGTTCTTC,CASSLDSPEQFF
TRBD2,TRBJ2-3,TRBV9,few,TGTGCCAGCAGCCCAAGGACTAGAGTTGGTAAAGATACGCAGTATTTT,CASSPRTRVGKDTQYF
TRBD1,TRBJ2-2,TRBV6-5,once,TGTGCCAGCAAGAGAGGGGGCGTCACCGGGGAGCTGTTTTTT,CASKRGGVTGELFF
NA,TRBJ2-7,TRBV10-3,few,TGTGCCACCCAACAGGGCGCCAACGAGCAGTACTTC,CATQQGANEQYF
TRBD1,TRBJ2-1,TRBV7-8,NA,TGTGCCAGCAGCTCCGGGACAGGGTCCTACAATGAGCAGTTCTTC,CASSSGTGSYNEQFF